The 13 T cell receptor beta chains below were found in one sample sequenced in a study of CD8 T cells in ankylosing spondylitis. TCRdb re-called the 5' RACE reads with MiXCR, one entry per CDR3 protein. This table holds approximately 220,000 distinct CDR3 sequences, approximately 24% found once. Material for sequencing was blood, either unsorted or a sorted T cell fraction (not recorded which). The receptors come from a male donor with ankylosing spondylitis or in good health (not recorded which).

This clonotype was observed a handful of times. The chain uses TRBV6-1 and TRBJ2-7; the match to TRBD1 covers 7 bases. J gave up 3 bases and V 6 bases, and 8 bases lay outside the gene matches. CDR3 length: 14 amino acids. Germline V CDR1 and CDR2: MNHNS, SASEGT. The chain's CDR3 is CASRTSGQNYEQYF. CDR3 DNA sequence: TGTGCCAGCAGAACCTCGGGACAGAACTACGAGCAGTACTTC.

This clonotype was seen more than once but under ten times. The chain has TRBV20-1 and TRBJ2-3; 13 nucleotides match TRBD2. Unmatched junction bases numbered 4, after V lost 4 bases and J lost 6 bases. In germline, CDR1 is DFQATT, CDR2 SNEGSKA (reference sequence). This CDR3 is built from 14 residues. The chain's CDR3 is CSAITSGRADTQYF. The CDR3 DNA reads TGCAGTGCTATCACTAGCGGGAGGGCGGATACGCAGTATTTT.

This clonotype was recorded a few times. The V gene is TRBV20-1, the J gene TRBJ2-5, with a weak D call TRBD2 (5 bases). The germline gives CDR1 DFQATT, CDR2 SNEGSKA (reference sequence). Between the trimmed V and J ends, which lost 8 bases and 5 bases, there was a span of 15 bases. There are 12 residues in the CDR3. The CDR3 DNA is TGCAGTTCCGGGATCAAGCCGGAGACCCAGTACTTC. Translation: CSSGIKPETQYF.

This clonotype was observed a handful of times. The chain has TRBV7-2 and TRBJ2-5; possibly TRBD2 for D (6 bases). V lost 2 bases, J lost 0 bases, and 7 bases lay in between. This CDR3 region has 14 residues. Germline CDR1 is SGHTA and CDR2 is FQGNSA. The CDR3 protein is CASSLSSDQETQYF. The DNA of the CDR3 is TGTGCCAGCAGCTTATCTAGCGACCAAGAGACCCAGTACTTC.

V usage is TRBV2 and J usage is TRBJ2-5; D is unclear. In germline, CDR1 is SNHLY, CDR2 FYNNEI. V was clipped by 6 bases and J by 4 bases, with 15 bases between them. This CDR3 has 14 amino acids. This chain's CDR3 is CASSSGRRSETQYF. The CDR3 coding sequence is TGTGCCAGCAGCAGTGGACGTAGATCAGAGACCCAGTACTTC.

V is TRBV9 and J is TRBJ1-2; D is ambiguous. V lost 3 bases, J lost 7 bases, and 13 bases lay in between. The length of the CDR3 is 13 residues. Germline loops: CDR1 SGDLS, CDR2 YYNGEE. The CDR3 loop is CASSDHWGGGYTF. The CDR3 nucleotides are TGTGCCAGCAGCGACCACTGGGGAGGTGGCTACACCTTC.

The count of this clonotype is one. The rearrangement uses TRBV12-3 or TRBV12-4 and TRBJ1-5; 9 bases match TRBD1. V dropped 6 bases and J dropped 7; count of bases not matched to a gene: 19. CDR3 length: 18 amino acids. The CDR3 here is CASSTSGTGSSISQPQHF. In DNA, the CDR3 is TGTGCCAGCAGCACATCCGGGACAGGGAGTAGTATCTCCCAGCCCCAGCATTTT.

This clonotype appeared many times. V usage is TRBV20-1 and J usage is TRBJ2-7; D may correspond to TRBD1 or TRBD2 (5 bases each). The length of the CDR3 is 13 residues. Deletions cut 4 bases from V and 2 bases from J, with 12 bases between. Germline loops: CDR1 DFQATT, CDR2 SNEGSKA (reference sequence). The CDR3 reads CSATRDVTYEQYF. The CDR3 nucleotides read TGCAGTGCTACTCGGGACGTAACCTACGAGCAGTACTTC.

This clonotype came up many times. The V gene is TRBV6-5, the J gene TRBJ2-3; 9 bases are a match to TRBD2. The junction had 2 bases not matched to a gene; V was cut back by 0 bases and J by 7 bases. The CDR3 is 14 amino acids. Germline V CDR1 and CDR2: MNHEY, SVGAGI. This CDR3 reads CASSYSGLAHTQYF. In DNA, the CDR3 is TGTGCCAGCAGTTACTCAGGACTAGCGCATACGCAGTATTTT.

The V gene is TRBV20-1, the J gene TRBJ2-1; 13 positions agree with TRBD2. CDR3 length equals 16 residues. Looked up from germline, CDR1 is DFQATT and CDR2 is SNEGSKA (reference sequence). V dropped 3 bases and J dropped 2; count of bases not matched to a gene: 4. CDR3 DNA sequence: TGCAGTGCTAGGGGGACTAGCGGGGATACCTACAATGAGCAGTTCTTC. This encodes CSARGTSGDTYNEQFF.

This clonotype appeared once. This chain joins TRBV15 and TRBJ2-7, with 7 bases that match TRBD2. This CDR3 region has 16 residues. The germline CDR1 and CDR2 sequences are LNHNV and YYDKDF (reference sequence). J was trimmed by 1 base and V by 5 bases; bases with no gene match: 11. The CDR3 is CATSDRGGSLSYEQYF. Here the CDR3 DNA reads TGTGCCACCAGCGACCGGGGCGGGAGCCTTTCCTACGAGCAGTACTTC.

In this sample, this clonotype turned up many times. The chain is built from TRBV6-5 and TRBJ2-3; D is possibly TRBD2 (6 bases). V lost 4 bases and J lost 13, with 27 bases in between. The CDR3 has 16 amino acids. Germline V gene sequence: CDR1 MNHEY, CDR2 SVGAGI. CDR3 amino acids: CASSWHPSDSRGGEYF. CDR3 sequence (DNA): TGTGCCAGCAGTTGGCATCCTAGCGACTCAAGAGGTGGGGAGTATTTT.

This chain joins TRBV12-3 or TRBV12-4 and TRBJ2-3, with D unresolved. The CDR3 covers 14 residues. Between the trimmed V and J ends, which lost 2 bases and 8 bases, there was a span of 14 bases. The CDR3 protein is CASSLRSGSATQYF. As DNA, the CDR3 is TGTGCCAGCAGTTTACGAAGTGGATCAGCTACGCAGTATTTT.